A selection of T cell receptor beta chains follows, all from one sample in a study of post-analysis software for immune sequencing data. TCRdb processed the PCR reads anew with MiXCR; each CDR3 protein has one entry. The data hold hundreds of thousands of distinct CDR3 sequences, with 25% to 30% observed a single time. The source material was blood. The receptors here all came from a girl aged 5-17 years with multiple sclerosis. Each CDR3 is given with its conserved first and last residue. Fields, in order: D gene, J gene, clone size, V gene, CDR3 DNA, CDR3 protein. The D gene is left open where the match is weak. Some rows mark clone size as missing; the rest say once, few, many or name a class of expanded clone.

TRBD2	TRBJ2-1	.	TRBV7-9	TGTGCCAGCAGCCAAAGAGGGGGACTAGCGGTTCCTAGGGCCTACAATGAGCAGTTCTTC	CASSQRGGLAVPRAYNEQFF
.	TRBJ2-1	.	TRBV5-1	TGCGCCAGCAGCTTCTTCGGGACCCAAACCAATGAGCAGTTCTTC	CASSFFGTQTNEQFF
.	TRBJ1-6	.	TRBV6-6	TGCGCCAGCAGCCGTATTAGTAATTCACCCCTCCACTTT	CASSRISNSPLHF
.	TRBJ2-1	.	TRBV4-3	TGCGCCAGCAGCCAAGACAAGATCTCCGGGTATGAGCAGTTCTTC	CASSQDKISGYEQFF
.	TRBJ1-5	few	TRBV29-1	TGCAGCGTTCGCCGGGATAGCAATCAGCCCCAGCATTTT	CSVRRDSNQPQHF
.	TRBJ2-3	few	TRBV4-3	TGCGCCAGCAGCCCCGCAGGAACCACAGATACGCAGTATTTT	CASSPAGTTDTQYF
.	TRBJ2-1	few	TRBV7-2	TGTGCCAGCAGGCGCGGGACCCTGTCCTACAATGAGCAGTTCTTC	CASRRGTLSYNEQFF
.	TRBJ2-1	few	TRBV9	TGTGCCAGCAGCGCCTTGTCCCTGAGCTCCTACAATGAGCAGTTCTTC	CASSALSLSSYNEQFF
.	TRBJ2-7	few	TRBV20-1	TGCAGTGGAAACACCCTTGCCCCCTACGAGCAGTACTTC	CSGNTLAPYEQYF
.	TRBJ2-5	few	TRBV27	TGTGCCAGCAGTTTCCGGGGCAGGCAAGAGACCCAGTACTTC	CASSFRGRQETQYF
.	TRBJ1-1	few	TRBV6-5	TGTGCCAGCAGAAACGTAGGTAACACTGAAGCTTTCTTT	CASRNVGNTEAFF
TRBD1	TRBJ1-2	few	TRBV3-1	TGTGCCAGCAGCCAAGATTATCGGACAGGGGCCGGCTACACCTTC	CASSQDYRTGAGYTF
.	TRBJ2-3	few	TRBV6-2/TRBV6-3	TGTGCCAGCAGGCGCGGCTCATACCGCACAGATACGCAGTATTTT	CASRRGSYRTDTQYF
.	TRBJ2-7	.	TRBV24-1	TGTGCCACCAGTGATTTGAGTCCCTCGGGATCAGTCTACGAGCAGTACTTC	CATSDLSPSGSVYEQYF
TRBD1	TRBJ2-5	few	TRBV6-6	TGTGCCAGCAGGGACAGGGCCAGTTTAGAGACCCAGTACTTC	CASRDRASLETQYF
TRBD1	TRBJ2-3	few	TRBV6-5	TGTGCCAGCAGTTCCGGACAGGGGGCAACAGATACGCAGTATTTT	CASSSGQGATDTQYF
.	TRBJ1-2	few	TRBV3-1	TGTGCCAGCAGCCAAACCGGCTCGGGCGGCTACACCTTC	CASSQTGSGGYTF
.	TRBJ1-4	.	TRBV15	TGTGCCACCAGCAGCCTACCTTGGGGTGGTAGTGAAAAACTGTTTTTT	CATSSLPWGGSEKLFF
.	TRBJ2-7	.	TRBV12-3/TRBV12-4	TGTGCCAGCGGGAGGACCGGCTACGAGCAGTACTTC	CASGRTGYEQYF
.	TRBJ1-6	.	TRBV27	TGTGCCAGTCGGGACGGTGTCAATTCACCCCTCCACTTT	CASRDGVNSPLHF